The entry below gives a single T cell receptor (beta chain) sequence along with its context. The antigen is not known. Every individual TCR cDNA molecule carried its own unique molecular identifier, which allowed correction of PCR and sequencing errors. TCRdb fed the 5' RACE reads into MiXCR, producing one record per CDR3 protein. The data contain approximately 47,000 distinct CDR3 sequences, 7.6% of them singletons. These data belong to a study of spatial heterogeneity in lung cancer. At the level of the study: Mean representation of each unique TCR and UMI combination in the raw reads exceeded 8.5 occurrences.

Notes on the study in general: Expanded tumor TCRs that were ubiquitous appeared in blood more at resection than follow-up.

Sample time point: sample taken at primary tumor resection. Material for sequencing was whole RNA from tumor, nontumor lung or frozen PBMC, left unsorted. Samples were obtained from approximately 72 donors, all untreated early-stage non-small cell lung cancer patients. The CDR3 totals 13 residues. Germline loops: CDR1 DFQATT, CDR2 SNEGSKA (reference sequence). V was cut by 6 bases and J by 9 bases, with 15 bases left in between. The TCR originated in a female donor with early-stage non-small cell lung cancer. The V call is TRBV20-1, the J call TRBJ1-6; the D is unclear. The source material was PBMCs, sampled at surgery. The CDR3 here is CSAPPGNSSPLHF. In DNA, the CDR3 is TGCAGTGCCCCGCCGGGTAATAGTTCACCCCTCCACTTT.